This record looks at one T cell receptor beta chain sequence and its context. The antigen remains undetermined. Time point meaning: pre-treatment sample, taken before nivolumab and TIL therapy. This entry belongs to a study of TIL therapy for anti-PD-1-resistant metastatic lung cancer. Study-level information: Tumors were harvested before any PD-1/PD-L1 blockade. Patients had a median age of around 56 years (range roughly 35-80).

The immunoSEQ assay was v3. Survey-level samples got approximately 1.8 million read pairs; deep-level samples got about 4.5-6.5 million. TCRdb's copy holds only in-frame clones and misses some; the assay was immunoSEQ multiplex PCR. The sample lists about 21,000 clones, around three quarters occurring once. General study findings and limits: TIL clonotype persistence in blood showed no apparent association with response.

V was pared by 4 bases and J by 6 bases, with 6 bases of the junction left unmatched. The CDR3 covers 15 residues. The germline V gene has CDR1 LGHNT and CDR2 FRNRAP. Source: blood, taken at baseline. The sequence was obtained from a person aged 25-79 years with non-small cell lung cancer. This chain joins TRBV12-5 and TRBJ2-2, with 9 bases matching TRBD1. The CDR3 is CASGSWTGESGELFF. CDR3 bases: TGTGCTAGTGGTTCCTGGACAGGGGAATCCGGGGAGCTGTTTTTT.